This TCR beta chain was recorded in a study of T-cell reconstitution after alpha-beta-depleted transplantation in children. Molecular barcoding with unique molecular identifiers was used for the TCRbeta library. TCRdb re-called the PCR reads with MiXCR, one entry per CDR3 protein. The profile shows about 190,000 distinct CDR3 sequences, over 5.5% of them singletons. Germline CDR1 is SGHRS and CDR2 is YFSETQ. This CDR3 is 15 amino acids long. The ends were cut back, 1 base at V and 6 bases at J, with 14 bases in the middle. In its sample, this clonotype was seen many times. The chain uses TRBV5-1 and TRBJ2-4; perhaps D is TRBD1 or TRBD2 (5 bases each). This specimen was PBMCs from the stem cell graft donor, taken from the stem cell graft. The source of this sequence is a human donor who donated a stem cell graft to a child with Wiskott-Aldrich syndrome. The CDR3 DNA sequence: TGCGCCAGCAGCTTGATTCGGGGCGGCTTAAACATTCAGTACTTC. It yields the protein CASSLIRGGLNIQYF.